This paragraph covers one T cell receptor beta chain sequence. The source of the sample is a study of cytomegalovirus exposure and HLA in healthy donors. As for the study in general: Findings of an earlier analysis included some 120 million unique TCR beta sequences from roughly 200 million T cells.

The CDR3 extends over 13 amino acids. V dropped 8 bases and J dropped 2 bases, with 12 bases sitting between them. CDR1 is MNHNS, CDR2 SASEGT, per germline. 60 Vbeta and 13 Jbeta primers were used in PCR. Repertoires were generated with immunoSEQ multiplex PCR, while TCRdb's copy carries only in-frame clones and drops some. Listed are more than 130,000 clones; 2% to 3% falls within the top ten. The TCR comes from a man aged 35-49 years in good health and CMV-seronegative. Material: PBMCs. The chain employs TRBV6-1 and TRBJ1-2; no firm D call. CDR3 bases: TGTGCCAGCCTCGGAGGCTTCAACTATGGCTACACCTTC. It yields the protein CASLGGFNYGYTF.